These 5 T cell receptor beta chains were all obtained from the same sample, sequenced in a study of monozygotic twins with inflammatory bowel disease. TCRdb re-called the 5' RACE reads and catalogs CDR3 proteins one per entry, DNA excluded. This sample lists 300,000 to 400,000 distinct CDR3 sequences; its ten largest clones have roughly 2%. Sample: blood. The receptors come from a human donor with ulcerative colitis or Crohn's disease, or a healthy co-twin of an affected twin (not recorded which).

The V call is TRBV24-1, the J call TRBJ1-5. Germline V gene data show CDR1 as KGHDR and CDR2 as SFDVKD. This CDR3 has 14 amino acids. The CDR3 reads CATARSYSNQPQHF.

V gene TRBV5-1 combines with J gene TRBJ2-1; TCRdb's D call, TRBD2, is unchecked because there is no DNA. The CDR3 is made up of 17 amino acids. Germline V gives CDR1 SGHRS, CDR2 YFSETQ. The CDR3 sequence: CASSLRTSGGPGNEQFF.

The CDR3 spells CASSPGERTFYEQYF. V is TRBV7-2 and J is TRBJ2-7; the TCRdb D gene call, TRBD1, has no DNA to confirm it. Germline V gives CDR1 SGHTA, CDR2 FQGNSA. The CDR3 totals 15 residues.

CDR3: CASSQNQGWNSGNTIYF. The chain employs TRBV4-3 and TRBJ1-3; without DNA, the TCRdb call of TRBD1 cannot be checked. This CDR3 contains 17 residues. Looked up from germline, CDR1 is LGHNA and CDR2 is YSLEER.

V usage is TRBV3-1 and J usage is TRBJ2-2; checking the TCRdb D call of TRBD2 is not possible without DNA. The germline V gene encodes CDR1 LGHDT and CDR2 YNNKEL (reference sequence). The CDR3 is made up of 15 amino acids. The CDR3 sequence is CASSFSGSGTGELFF.